The rows below give T cell receptor beta chains drawn from one sample of a study of CD8+CD57+ T cells in acquired aplastic anemia. TCRdb used MiXCR to reprocess the reads, holding one entry per CDR3 protein. Found here are some 200,000 distinct CDR3 sequences, over 55% of them singletons; the top ten hold 25% to 30%. Sequencing was carried out using sorted CD4+, CD8+, or CD8+CD57+ T cells (not recorded which) from PBMCs. All receptors come from a human donor in good health. CDR3s include the opening cysteine and the closing phenylalanine or tryptophan. A D gene is named only where the DNA matches it firmly. The size of a clone is reported for some rows only, either as once, few or many, or as a class for expanded clones.

J: TRBJ1-1
size: -
D: TRBD1
V: TRBV5-1
DNA: TGCGCCAGCAGCTTGGCCGGGACAGTACCCTACACTGAAGCTTTCTTT
CDR3: CASSLAGTVPYTEAFF

J: TRBJ2-3
size: once
D: TRBD2
V: TRBV13
DNA: TGTGCCAGCAGCTCGAAGACTAGCGGGAGCGTTAGCACAGATACGCAGTATTTT
CDR3: CASSSKTSGSVSTDTQYF

J: TRBJ2-1
size: -
D: TRBD2
V: TRBV24-1
DNA: TGTGCCACCAGTGATTCTAGCGGGAGGGGTATCGGCAATGAGCAGTTCTTC
CDR3: CATSDSSGRGIGNEQFF

J: TRBJ2-2
size: -
D: -
V: TRBV24-1
DNA: TGTGCCACCTTCAACAGGGACACCGGGGAGCTGTTTTTT
CDR3: CATFNRDTGELFF

J: TRBJ1-1
size: -
D: -
V: TRBV13
DNA: TGTGCCAGCAGCTTACGGGGAATGGACACTGAAGCTTTCTTT
CDR3: CASSLRGMDTEAFF

J: TRBJ1-2
size: many
D: -
V: TRBV5-8
DNA: TGTGCCAGCAGCTTGGATTTGGGCAGGGATGGCTACACCTTC
CDR3: CASSLDLGRDGYTF

J: TRBJ1-2
size: -
D: -
V: TRBV20-1
DNA: TGCAGTGCTAAGGCTTATGGCTACACCTTC
CDR3: CSAKAYGYTF

J: TRBJ1-2
size: -
D: -
V: TRBV7-9
DNA: TGTGCCAGCAGCTTTCCAGGGCCCTATGGCTACACCTTC
CDR3: CASSFPGPYGYTF

J: TRBJ2-3
size: -
D: -
V: TRBV20-1
DNA: TGCAGTGCCACGACAGGGGAGGCGGGGGGGCAGTATTTT
CDR3: CSATTGEAGGQYF

J: TRBJ2-1
size: -
D: TRBD1
V: TRBV19
DNA: TGTGCCAGTAGGCAAATCGCCGGGACAGGGGTAAGTGAGCAGTTCTTC
CDR3: CASRQIAGTGVSEQFF

J: TRBJ2-7
size: -
D: -
V: TRBV12-3/TRBV12-4
DNA: TGTGCCAGCAGCATGAGCTCCTACGAGCAGTACTTC
CDR3: CASSMSSYEQYF

J: TRBJ2-1
size: many
D: -
V: TRBV6-1
DNA: TGTGCCAGCACTGGCGGTTACGGGAGCTCCTACAATGAGCAGTTCTTC
CDR3: CASTGGYGSSYNEQFF

J: TRBJ2-7
size: once
D: -
V: TRBV12-3/TRBV12-4
DNA: TGTGCCAGCAGCCCAGACAGGACCTTCGATCGGGTCGGCGAGCAGTACTTC
CDR3: CASSPDRTFDRVGEQYF

J: TRBJ1-2
size: -
D: -
V: TRBV25-1
DNA: TGTGCCAGCAGTAGAGAAGTGAACTATGGCTACACCTTC
CDR3: CASSREVNYGYTF

J: TRBJ2-2
size: -
D: TRBD2
V: TRBV19
DNA: TGTACCAGTAGTATCGGGGGGGGCGGGGAGCTGTTTTTT
CDR3: CTSSIGGGGELFF

J: TRBJ2-1
size: -
D: -
V: TRBV12-3/TRBV12-4
DNA: TGTGCCAGCAGTTTTGGCCATGAGCAGTTCTTC
CDR3: CASSFGHEQFF

J: TRBJ2-7
size: -
D: TRBD1
V: TRBV7-2
DNA: TGTGCCAGCAGCAGTCCCGGGACAGGGGGCTACGAGCAGTACTTC
CDR3: CASSSPGTGGYEQYF

J: TRBJ2-7
size: -
D: TRBD2
V: TRBV12-3/TRBV12-4
DNA: TGTGCCAGCAGTCAGGGACTAGTGGCACCCTACGAGCAGTACTTC
CDR3: CASSQGLVAPYEQYF

J: TRBJ2-7
size: many
D: -
V: TRBV5-1
DNA: TGCGCCAGCAGCTTGAACGGAGGTTACGAGCAGTACTTC
CDR3: CASSLNGGYEQYF

J: TRBJ2-1
size: once
D: TRBD2
V: TRBV24-1
DNA: TGTGCCACCAGCAGCACAAGCGGGGAGGAATACAATGAGCAGTTCTTC
CDR3: CATSSTSGEEYNEQFF

J: TRBJ1-1
size: many
D: TRBD1
V: TRBV12-5
DNA: TGTGCTAGTGGTTTGGTAAAGGGGGACAGTTCCATGAACACTGAAGCTTTCTTT
CDR3: CASGLVKGDSSMNTEAFF

J: TRBJ2-1
size: few
D: -
V: TRBV29-1
DNA: TGCAGCGTTGAAGATCCTACAGGTTGGAATCAGTTCTTC
CDR3: CSVEDPTGWNQFF

J: TRBJ2-5
size: few
D: -
V: TRBV7-9
DNA: TGTGCCAGCAGCTCCCCCGGGACATTGGAGACCCAGTACTTC
CDR3: CASSSPGTLETQYF

J: TRBJ1-1
size: -
D: -
V: TRBV7-2
DNA: TGTGCCAGCAGCTTATCGGACGGAAACACTGAAGCTTCCTTT
CDR3: CASSLSDGNTEASF

J: TRBJ1-1
size: -
D: -
V: TRBV28
DNA: TGTGCCAGCAGTTATTTGACAGCGAACACTGAAGCTTTCTTT
CDR3: CASSYLTANTEAFF

J: TRBJ2-5
size: -
D: TRBD2
V: TRBV20-1
DNA: TGCAGTGCTAGGGGGACTAGCGGGAGCTCAGAGACCCAGTACTTC
CDR3: CSARGTSGSSETQYF

J: TRBJ1-1
size: many
D: -
V: TRBV7-9
DNA: TGTGCCAGCAGCTGGGAACAGGGATCTAACACTGAAGCTTTCTTT
CDR3: CASSWEQGSNTEAFF

J: TRBJ1-4
size: many
D: -
V: TRBV7-9
DNA: TGTGCCAGCAGGCCTATCAGAGTCGTCACTAATGAAAAACTGTTTTTT
CDR3: CASRPIRVVTNEKLFF

J: TRBJ2-7
size: -
D: -
V: TRBV7-9
DNA: TGTGCCAGCAGCACCCGGTTCCCCTACGAGCAGTACTTC
CDR3: CASSTRFPYEQYF

J: TRBJ1-2
size: -
D: -
V: TRBV4-1
DNA: TGCGCCAGCAGCCCTGGATTGTCTGGCTACACCTTC
CDR3: CASSPGLSGYTF

J: TRBJ2-1
size: few
D: -
V: TRBV29-1
DNA: TGCAGCGTTGAAGGCAGGGGTACCTACAATGAGCAGTTCTTC
CDR3: CSVEGRGTYNEQFF

J: TRBJ1-5
size: many
D: TRBD1
V: TRBV20-1
DNA: TGCAGTGCAGCCACAGGGGCGTTTCAGCCCCAGCATTTT
CDR3: CSAATGAFQPQHF

J: TRBJ1-6
size: -
D: -
V: TRBV2
DNA: TGTGCCAGCGGCGGGAATTCACCCCTCCACTTT
CDR3: CASGGNSPLHF

J: TRBJ2-3
size: -
D: TRBD2
V: TRBV24-1
DNA: TGTGCCACCAGTGATCCACGGGGGGAAATAAGCACAGATACGCAGTATTTT
CDR3: CATSDPRGEISTDTQYF

J: TRBJ2-5
size: -
D: TRBD2
V: TRBV12-5
DNA: TGTGCTAGCCTAGCAGCGGGACAAGAGACCCAGTACTTC
CDR3: CASLAAGQETQYF

J: TRBJ2-5
size: -
D: TRBD2
V: TRBV5-1
DNA: TGCGCCAGCAGCTTGGGGGTCGCCAGCGGGGGCCCGTACCAAGAGACCCAGTACTTC
CDR3: CASSLGVASGGPYQETQYF

J: TRBJ2-1
size: -
D: TRBD2
V: TRBV20-1
DNA: TGCAGTGCTAGTCCACTACTAGCGGGGGATTACAATGAGCAGTTCTTC
CDR3: CSASPLLAGDYNEQFF

J: TRBJ2-1
size: -
D: TRBD2
V: TRBV29-1
DNA: TGCAGCCAAGGTCGATCCGGGGGGTTCTACAATGAGCAGTTCTTC
CDR3: CSQGRSGGFYNEQFF

J: TRBJ2-7
size: -
D: -
V: TRBV10-2
DNA: TGCGCCAGCAGTGGCGGACATATCTACGAGCAGTACTTC
CDR3: CASSGGHIYEQYF

J: TRBJ1-2
size: many
D: -
V: TRBV19
DNA: TGTGCCAGTAGTATCGGTCACGGGGGTGGAGATGGCTACACCTTC
CDR3: CASSIGHGGGDGYTF

J: TRBJ2-1
size: -
D: TRBD2
V: TRBV20-1
DNA: TGCAGTGCTAGAGATGGAGGCGGGGGCTACAATGAGCAGTTCTTC
CDR3: CSARDGGGGYNEQFF

J: TRBJ2-1
size: -
D: -
V: TRBV24-1
DNA: TGTGCCACCAGTGATGGGCGAGGGGAGTTCTTC
CDR3: CATSDGRGEFF

J: TRBJ2-5
size: -
D: TRBD2
V: TRBV20-1
DNA: TGCAGTGCAGCCGGGGGAGCGGGGGGAGAGACCCAGTACTTC
CDR3: CSAAGGAGGETQYF

J: TRBJ2-2
size: few
D: -
V: TRBV18
DNA: TGTGCCAGCTCACCACCAGGGGAAGTGAACACCGGGGAGCTGTTTTTT
CDR3: CASSPPGEVNTGELFF

J: TRBJ1-2
size: many
D: -
V: TRBV7-6
DNA: TGTGCCAGCAGCCACGGACGGAACTATGGCTACACCTTC
CDR3: CASSHGRNYGYTF

J: TRBJ1-1
size: -
D: -
V: TRBV10-3
DNA: TGTGCCATCAGTGAGTCCGGGCTAAAGAACACTGAAGCTTTCTTT
CDR3: CAISESGLKNTEAFF